The 30 T cell receptor beta chains below all came from one sample that was sequenced in a study of shared T cell receptors in the human thymus. The method was immunoSEQ multiplex PCR; TCRdb's version includes in-frame clones alone and lacks a portion of them. The sample lists 600,000 or so clones, around 87% occurring once. In addition, the sample was reused for a study of human thymus T cells.

Specimen: thymocytes. Source of these receptors: a boy in the first two years of life with a congenital heart defect.

CDR3 sequence (DNA): TGCGCCAGCAGCCTCGGACAGACTAGCGGTGAGCAGTTCTTC. Protein: CASSLGQTSGEQFF. The chain couples TRBV4-3 to TRBJ2-1; TRBD2 agrees at 9 bases. Germline V gene lookup returns CDR1 LGHNA and CDR2 YSLEER. V shed 4 bases, J shed 9 bases, and the junction held 7 bases outside the gene matches. This CDR3 spans 14 amino acids.

Only one count was recorded for this clone. The V call is TRBV4-3, the J call TRBJ2-5; 9 bases are a match to TRBD2. The V gene's germline CDR1 is LGHNA and CDR2 YSLEER. The CDR3 extends over 15 amino acids. J lost 2 bases, V lost 0 bases, and 1 base had no gene match. The DNA of the CDR3 is TGCGCCAGCAGCCAAGATCTAGCGGGGCAAGAGACCCAGTACTTC. It specifies CASSQDLAGQETQYF.

The gene calls are TRBV5-1 and TRBJ2-3; D is perhaps TRBD2 (6 bases). The V gene's germline CDR1 is SGHRS and CDR2 YFSETQ. V lost 6 bases, J lost 1 base, and 18 bases lay in between. This CDR3 has 16 amino acids. CDR3 DNA sequence: TGCGCCAGCAACAATCTCTTAGCGGAGCGCACAGATACGCAGTATTTT. This codes for CASNNLLAERTDTQYF.

The genes are TRBV4-3 and TRBJ1-4, with 8 bases that match TRBD1. After removal of 2 bases from V and 4 bases from J, the junction contained 3 bases not matched to a gene. Germline CDR1 LGHNA, CDR2 YSLEER. This CDR3 is built from 15 residues. This CDR3 is CASSQQGAVNEKLFF. The CDR3 DNA is TGCGCCAGCAGCCAACAGGGGGCTGTTAATGAAAAACTGTTTTTT.

The chain employs TRBV19 and TRBJ1-5; 7 nucleotides match TRBD1. Germline V gives CDR1 LNHDA, CDR2 SQIVND (reference sequence). After removal of 6 bases from V and 3 bases from J, the junction contained 5 bases not matched to a gene. This CDR3 region has 14 residues. The CDR3 loop is CASRGDRTNQPQHF. The CDR3 DNA reads as TGTGCCAGTAGAGGGGACAGAACCAATCAGCCCCAGCATTTT.

The V call is TRBV4-1, the J call TRBJ2-7, with D uncertain. This CDR3 contains 14 residues. Between the trimmed V and J ends, which lost 4 bases and 2 bases, there was a span of 12 bases. The germline CDR1 and CDR2 sequences are MGHRA and YSYEKL. The CDR3 sequence: CASSPTDITYEQYF. As DNA, the CDR3 is TGCGCCAGCAGCCCAACCGACATTACCTACGAGCAGTACTTC.

This sequence joins TRBV28 and TRBJ1-1, with no clear D. The CDR3 sequence is 14 residues long. Germline loops: CDR1 MDHEN, CDR2 SYDVKM. Trimming removed 7 bases from V and 0 bases from J, with 12 bases in between. This CDR3 is CASNRAKMNTEAFF. Here the CDR3 DNA reads TGTGCCAGCAATCGAGCCAAGATGAACACTGAAGCTTTCTTT.

The chain recombines TRBV10-3 with TRBJ1-2; the match to TRBD1 covers 7 bases. This CDR3 spans 17 amino acids. Germline V gives CDR1 ENHRY, CDR2 SYGVKD. With V trimmed by 11 bases and J by 1 base, 19 bases remained unmatched. CDR3 DNA: TGTGCCTCCCACGCGACAGGGATTCAACTTTTTAACTATGGCTACACCTTC. It codes for CASHATGIQLFNYGYTF.

The rearrangement links TRBV11-2 to TRBJ1-6; tentative D call: TRBD1 (6 bases). This CDR3 comprises 14 residues. V was cut by 2 bases and J by 10 bases, with 12 bases left in between. Germline CDR1 is SGHAT and CDR2 is FQNNGV. This CDR3 is CASSLLQGGSPLHF. The CDR3 nucleotides read TGTGCCAGCAGCTTATTACAGGGAGGGTCACCCCTCCACTTT.

In this sample, this clone turned up a few times. The chain combines TRBV6-1 with TRBJ2-3; 12 bases are shared with TRBD2. Germline loops: CDR1 MNHNS, CDR2 SASEGT. CDR3 size: 18 residues. V lost 8 bases and J lost 8; bases outside the gene matches: 20. This CDR3 reads CASREAESSGGVQGTQYF. The CDR3 DNA sequence: TGTGCCAGCCGGGAAGCGGAGTCTAGCGGGGGGGTGCAGGGTACGCAGTATTTT.

This chain uses TRBV29-1 with TRBJ2-1; 12 positions match TRBD2. Germline V CDR1 and CDR2: SQVTM, ANQGSEA. The CDR3 runs to 14 residues. The ends lost 7 bases at V and 9 bases at J; junction bases unmatched: 10. CDR3 residues: CSANLAGGPFEQFF. For the CDR3, the DNA is TGCAGCGCCAACCTAGCGGGAGGGCCGTTTGAGCAGTTCTTC.

The chain is built from TRBV27 and TRBJ1-3; TRBD1 aligns across 8 bases. Looked up from germline, CDR1 is MNHEY and CDR2 is SMNVEV (reference sequence). This CDR3 is 16 amino acids long. The junction had 6 bases not matched to a gene; V was cut back by 2 bases and J by 3 bases. The CDR3 DNA sequence: TGTGCCAGCAGTTTAAACAGGGGGTCGGGTGGAAACACCATATATTTT. Its protein is CASSLNRGSGGNTIYF.

V and J are TRBV14 and TRBJ1-6; 8 bases fit TRBD1. The CDR3 contains 16 residues. Germline loops: CDR1 SGHDN, CDR2 FVKESK. Trimming at V came to 8 bases and at J to 4 bases, leaving 10 bases not matched to a gene. The CDR3 is CASRGQENPYNSPLHF. The CDR3 nucleotides read TGTGCCAGCCGGGGACAGGAGAATCCTTATAATTCACCCCTCCACTTT. The complete variable domain, with remaining parts taken from reference TRBV14 and TRBJ1-6, reads EAGVTQFPSHSVIEKGQTVTLRCDPISGHDNLYWYRRVMGKEIKFLLHFVKESKQDESGMPNNRFLAERTGGTYSTLKVQPAELEDSGVYFCASRGQENPYNSPLHFGNGTRLTVT.

This chain links TRBV6-6 with TRBJ2-1; possibly TRBD1 for D (6 bases). Germline V gives CDR1 MNHNY, CDR2 SVGAGI (reference sequence). With 5 bases removed from V and 8 bases from J, the gap between germline ends came to 16 bases. The CDR3 is made up of 14 amino acids. CDR3 DNA sequence: TGTGCCAGCAGTCAGACCGACAGGCGGGATGAGCAGTTCTTC. Protein: CASSQTDRRDEQFF.

The chain couples TRBV15 to TRBJ2-1; D may be TRBD2 (5 bases). Trimming pared 0 bases from V and 0 bases from J, leaving 15 bases between. CDR3 length: 18 residues. Per the germline V gene, CDR1 is LNHNV and CDR2 is YYDKDF (reference sequence). In DNA form, the CDR3 reads TGTGCCACCAGCAGAGATAAGGAACTAGTTGGCTCCTACAATGAGCAGTTCTTC. As protein: CATSRDKELVGSYNEQFF.

The chain links TRBV19 to TRBJ2-7, with TRBD1 as a possible D gene (5 bases). Germline lookup yields CDR1 LNHDA and CDR2 SQIVND (reference sequence). V was pared by 5 bases and J by 6 bases, with 11 bases between. The CDR3 loop spans 12 amino acids. The CDR3, as DNA: TGTGCCAGTAGTCCAGGGAAGGGCGAGCAGTACTTC. Translated, it gives CASSPGKGEQYF.

This clone occurred a few times. V and J are TRBV4-1 and TRBJ1-5; D gene ambiguous. Germline CDR1 is MGHRA and CDR2 is YSYEKL. The CDR3 spans 13 residues. The ends were cut back, 4 bases at V and 3 bases at J, with 7 bases in the middle. The CDR3 reads CASSLNTNQPQHF. The CDR3 DNA reads as TGCGCCAGCAGCCTCAACACCAATCAGCCCCAGCATTTT.

The genes are TRBV6-1 and TRBJ2-5; D not resolved. The germline CDR1 and CDR2 sequences are MNHNS and SASEGT. The CDR3 contains 12 residues. Trimming took off 7 bases at V and 5 bases at J, with 11 bases between the two ends. This CDR3 is CASTGPRETQYF. In nucleotides, the CDR3 is TGTGCCAGCACCGGCCCGAGGGAGACCCAGTACTTC.

The chain combines TRBV5-4 with TRBJ2-7; D may be TRBD2 (6 bases). Trimming removed 3 bases from V and 7 bases from J, with 17 bases in between. This CDR3 spans 14 amino acids. CDR1 is SGHNT, CDR2 YYREEE, per germline (reference sequence). The chain's CDR3 is CASSSGWGAGEQYF. CDR3 DNA: TGTGCCAGCAGCTCCGGGTGGGGCGCGGGGGAGCAGTACTTC.

For the CDR3, the DNA is TGTGCCATCAGTGAGCTGGTAGACTCTGGAAACACCATATATTTT. This encodes CAISELVDSGNTIYF. The chain carries TRBV10-3 and TRBJ1-3; D gene ambiguous. This CDR3 comprises 15 residues. CDR1 is ENHRY, CDR2 SYGVKD, per germline. The ends were cut back, 2 bases at V and 0 bases at J, with 8 bases in the middle.

The rearrangement uses TRBV30 and TRBJ2-1, with TRBD2 matching 8 bases. Germline lookup yields CDR1 GTSNPN and CDR2 SVGIG (reference sequence). CDR3 length equals 13 residues. V was pared by 4 bases and J by 7 bases, with 6 bases of the junction left unmatched. CDR3 in amino acids: CAWIAGIGNEQFF. The CDR3 nucleotides read TGTGCCTGGATAGCGGGAATCGGAAATGAGCAGTTCTTC.

V gene TRBV10-2 combines with J gene TRBJ1-5, with D possibly TRBD1 on 6 matching bases. The V end lost 3 bases, the J end lost 1 base, and 19 bases lay between the germline ends. Germline-derived CDR1 and CDR2 are WSHSY and SAAADI. The CDR3 spans 18 residues. The CDR3 region is CASSESQWARGSNQPQHF. The CDR3 bases are TGCGCCAGCAGTGAATCTCAATGGGCCAGGGGAAGCAATCAGCCCCAGCATTTT.

The chain carries TRBV7-9 and TRBJ1-5; D gene uncertain. Trimming took 1 base from V and 1 from J, leaving 8 bases between them. Germline-derived CDR1 and CDR2 are SEHNR and FQNEAQ (reference sequence). There are 15 residues in the CDR3. CDR3 residues: CASSLVGRSNQPQHF. The CDR3 nucleotides are TGTGCCAGCAGCTTAGTAGGGAGGAGCAATCAGCCCCAGCATTTT.

J is TRBJ1-4 and V is TRBV25-1, with 9 bases fitting TRBD1. CDR1 and CDR2 (germline): MGHDK, SYGVNS. V shed 3 bases, J shed 5 bases, and the junction held 7 bases outside the gene matches. The CDR3 length is 16 residues. The chain's CDR3 is CASSDPNRGPNEKLFF. DNA for the CDR3: TGTGCCAGCAGTGACCCCAACAGGGGGCCAAATGAAAAACTGTTTTTT.

V usage is TRBV7-2 and J usage is TRBJ2-1; the match to TRBD2 covers 11 bases. Trimming at V came to 5 bases and at J to 6 bases, leaving 9 bases not matched to a gene. CDR1 and CDR2 (germline): SGHTA, FQGNSA. This CDR3 spans 16 amino acids. The CDR3 DNA follows: TGTGCCAGCAGCGATCCTACTAGCGGGGGCCGCAATGAGCAGTTCTTC. Translating it yields CASSDPTSGGRNEQFF.

This clone appeared a single time. The chain combines TRBV5-6 with TRBJ2-5; tentative D call: TRBD2 (6 bases). The CDR3 has 15 residues. Germline CDR1 and CDR2: SGHDT and YYEEEE. The V end lost 1 base, the J end lost 5 bases, and 15 bases lay between the germline ends. CDR3 in DNA: TGTGCCAGCAGCTTGCGGCGGGGTGGTTGGGAGACCCAGTACTTC. Amino acid sequence: CASSLRRGGWETQYF.

The V gene is TRBV27, the J gene TRBJ2-7; 14 positions match TRBD2. The CDR3 is made up of 15 amino acids. The germline V gene encodes CDR1 MNHEY and CDR2 SMNVEV (reference sequence). The J segment lost 5 bases and the V segment lost 5 bases, leaving 5 bases of the junction unmatched. CDR3 sequence: CASSKGTSGSHEQYF. The DNA for the CDR3 is TGTGCCAGCAGTAAAGGGACTAGCGGGAGCCACGAGCAGTACTTC.

J is TRBJ1-1 and V is TRBV18; TRBD1 might be the D (5 bases). The germline CDR1 and CDR2 sequences are KGHSH and LQKENI. V lost 6 bases, J lost 4 bases, and 12 bases lay in between. This CDR3 spans 13 amino acids. CDR3 sequence reads: CASSLGGTTEAFF. The DNA of the CDR3 is TGTGCCAGCTCCCTCGGCGGGACCACTGAAGCTTTCTTT.

The gene calls are TRBV4-3 and TRBJ2-5; TRBD2 matches 12 bases. Losses at the gene ends were 2 bases for V and 2 bases for J; bases not matched to a gene: 9. The CDR3 totals 18 residues. Germline V gene data show CDR1 as LGHNA and CDR2 as YSLEER. The CDR3 DNA reads TGCGCCAGCAGCCAAACTTCGTGCACTAGCGGGGGGCAAGAGACCCAGTACTTC. Its translation is CASSQTSCTSGGQETQYF.

This chain uses TRBV28 with TRBJ2-3; 12 bases are a match to TRBD2. The CDR3 has 17 residues. Trimming took 7 bases from V and 1 from J; bases not matched to a gene: 9. Germline V gives CDR1 MDHEN, CDR2 SYDVKM. CDR3 DNA sequence: TGTGCCAGCAACCCACCTAGCGGGAGGGTCGGCACAGATACGCAGTATTTT. Amino acids: CASNPPSGRVGTDTQYF.